The 28 T cell receptor beta chains listed next were all sequenced from one sample in a study of blood T cell repertoires in COVID-19 (dated by TCRdb to the early 2020s). The library was generated by the immunoSEQ multiplex PCR assay. TCRdb obtained this table from immuneACCESS and retained in-frame rearrangements with V and J assigned. These tables miss some clones; where compared with another copy, unresolved V genes account for less than half of the shortfall, and the remainder is unexplained. Within this sample are approximately 82,000 clones, with 65% to 85% of them counted one time only. Of the sample, about a sixth falls within the top ten clones. Sample: peripheral blood. The receptors come from a woman in her sixties with acute or convalescent COVID-19.

The V call is TRBV6-2 or TRBV6-3, the J call TRBJ2-2, with TRBD1 matching 7 bases. V trimming: 4 bases; J trimming: 3 bases; junction bases outside the gene matches: 2. CDR1 and CDR2 from the germline V gene are MNHEY and SVGEGT. The length of the CDR3 is 14 residues. The CDR3 region has the DNA TGTGCCAGCAGTTGGGGGACAGACACCGGGGAGCTGTTTTTT. The encoded protein is CASSWGTDTGELFF.

This clone was seen a single time. The chain employs TRBV7-9 and TRBJ2-2; 7 bases map to TRBD1. The length of the CDR3 is 19 residues. Germline V gene sequence: CDR1 SEHNR, CDR2 FQNEAQ (reference sequence). The ends lost 4 bases at V and 0 bases at J; junction bases unmatched: 14. CDR3 sequence: CASSSTPGQLPSNTGELFF. The CDR3 nucleotides are TGTGCCAGCAGCTCAACCCCGGGACAGCTCCCTTCGAACACCGGGGAGCTGTTTTTT.

In its sample, this clone was seen a few times. This CDR3 reads CASSLGGQSGFHGYTF. The CDR3 DNA is TGTGCCAGCAGCTTAGGGGGACAATCGGGTTTCCACGGCTACACCTTC. This sequence joins TRBV11-2 and TRBJ1-2; tentative D call: TRBD1 (6 bases). CDR1 is SGHAT and CDR2 is FQNNGV in the germline V gene. The V end lost 1 base, the J end lost 8 bases, and 20 bases lay between the germline ends. CDR3 length: 16 residues.

This sequence joins TRBV11-2 and TRBJ1-6, with 8 bases lining up with TRBD1. Losses at the gene ends were 1 base for V and 6 bases for J; bases not matched to a gene: 5. This CDR3 region has 16 residues. Germline V CDR1 and CDR2: SGHAT, FQNNGV. The CDR3 protein is CASSLVGTGLNSPLHF. The CDR3 coding sequence is TGTGCCAGCAGCTTAGTCGGGACAGGACTTAATTCACCCCTCCACTTT. The variable domain in full, completed from reference TRBV11-2 and TRBJ1-6, reads EAGVAQSPRYKIIEKRQSVAFWCNPISGHATLYWYQQILGQGPKLLIQFQNNGVVDDSQLPKDRFSAERLKGVDSTLKIQPAKLEDSAVYLCASSLVGTGLNSPLHFGNGTRLTVT.

The chain has TRBV6-4 and TRBJ1-2; the match to TRBD1 covers 11 bases. Germline CDR1 MRHNA, CDR2 SNTAGT. The trim removed 4 bases at V and 7 bases at J, leaving 5 bases unmatched. The CDR3 has 14 residues. DNA for the CDR3: TGTGCCAGCAGTGGAGGACAGGGGGCAGGTGGCTACACCTTC. Amino acid sequence: CASSGGQGAGGYTF.

The chain is built from TRBV12-3 or TRBV12-4 and TRBJ1-2; no firm D call. V was shortened by 0 bases and J by 8 bases, with 7 bases between the two germline ends. The CDR3 is made up of 12 amino acids. DNA for the CDR3: TGTGCCAGCAGTTTAGCGACACTCGGCTACACCTTC. Its translation is CASSLATLGYTF.

This chain joins TRBV18 and TRBJ1-2, with D hard to call. The CDR3 has 13 amino acids. V lost 3 bases and J lost 2, with 7 bases in between. Germline CDR1 is KGHSH and CDR2 is LQKENI. CDR3 in DNA: TGTGCCAGCTCACCCCAGGAAAACTATGGCTACACCTTC. It codes for CASSPQENYGYTF.

This chain links TRBV7-9 with TRBJ2-1; 8 bases are a match to TRBD2. The V segment lost 2 bases and the J segment 4 bases; nucleotides outside the gene matches: 7. The V gene's germline CDR1 is SEHNR and CDR2 FQNEAQ (reference sequence). The CDR3 has 16 residues. The CDR3 region has the DNA TGTGCCAGCAGCTTAAGCCGACTAGCGACGTACAATGAGCAGTTCTTC. Translation gives CASSLSRLATYNEQFF.

The chain couples TRBV5-1 to TRBJ2-7; TRBD1 matches at 9 bases. V was pared by 4 bases and J by 2 bases, with 10 bases of the junction left unmatched. The CDR3 length is 16 residues. Germline CDR1 reads SGHRS; CDR2 reads YFSETQ. The CDR3 nucleotides read TGCGCCAGCAGCGGCGGGACAGGGCAATCACCCTACGAGCAGTACTTC. It codes for CASSGGTGQSPYEQYF.

The V call is TRBV10-3, the J call TRBJ2-5; TRBD2 might be the D (6 bases). Looked up from germline, CDR1 is ENHRY and CDR2 is SYGVKD. Deletions cut 0 bases from V and 7 bases from J, with 9 bases between. The CDR3 runs to 13 residues. DNA for the CDR3: TGTGCCATCAGTGAGTCGATGCGGGGGACCCAGTACTTC. It specifies CAISESMRGTQYF.

The V gene is TRBV10-3, the J gene TRBJ1-1; no clear D gene. The CDR3 runs 16 residues. Trimming took 0 bases from V and 1 from J, leaving 12 bases between them. The V gene's germline CDR1 is ENHRY and CDR2 SYGVKD. Written as DNA, the CDR3 is TGTGCCATCAGTGAGTCTGGTACCTCAGGGAACACTGAAGCTTTCTTT. Translating it yields CAISESGTSGNTEAFF.

The rearrangement joins TRBV27 to TRBJ2-3; 9 positions match TRBD2. This CDR3 is built from 15 residues. The trim removed 3 bases at V and 3 bases at J, leaving 4 bases unmatched. The V gene's germline CDR1 is MNHEY and CDR2 SMNVEV (reference sequence). CDR3 nucleotides: TGTGCCAGCAGTTTTATGCGGGGGGGGACAGATACGCAGTATTTT. The encoded protein is CASSFMRGGTDTQYF.

The V gene is TRBV9, the J gene TRBJ1-2, with a weak D call TRBD1 (6 bases). CDR3 size: 15 residues. The V gene's germline CDR1 is SGDLS and CDR2 YYNGEE. Between the trimmed V and J ends, which lost 4 bases and 2 bases, there was a span of 15 bases. The CDR3 reads CASSLRGDSNYGYTF. In DNA, the CDR3 is TGTGCCAGCAGCCTCAGGGGCGACAGCAACTATGGCTACACCTTC.

The chain uses TRBV6-4 and TRBJ1-6; weak D call: TRBD1 (5 bases). The CDR3 runs to 14 residues. Germline CDR1 and CDR2: MRHNA and SNTAGT. Trimming shortened V by 6 bases and J by 7 bases, and 13 bases separated the two germline ends. CDR3 DNA sequence: TGTGCCAGCAGCCCCCAAACAGGAAATTCACCCCTCCACTTT. Translated, it gives CASSPQTGNSPLHF.

The rearrangement uses TRBV6-5 and TRBJ2-7, with D possibly TRBD1 on 5 matching bases. The CDR3 is made up of 12 amino acids. The V and J ends lost 7 bases and 2 bases respectively, with 9 bases between them. CDR1 is MNHEY, CDR2 SVGAGI, per germline. This chain's CDR3 is CASNQGPYEQYF. CDR3 in DNA: TGTGCCAGCAATCAGGGCCCCTACGAGCAGTACTTC.

The rearrangement uses TRBV5-6 and TRBJ2-2; 7 nucleotides line up with TRBD1. Germline-derived CDR1 and CDR2 are SGHDT and YYEEEE. V lost 6 bases to trimming and J lost 4 bases; unmatched junction nucleotides: 6. The CDR3 consists of 14 residues. The CDR3 region has the DNA TGTGCCAGCACAAGGGGGCTTGGCACCGGGGAGCTGTTTTTT. Residues: CASTRGLGTGELFF.

V usage is TRBV9 and J usage is TRBJ1-6; 8 nucleotides align to TRBD1. Per the germline V gene, CDR1 is SGDLS and CDR2 is YYNGEE. CDR3 length: 15 amino acids. V lost 3 bases to trimming and J lost 7 bases; unmatched junction nucleotides: 6. The CDR3 loop is CASSAGTGGNSPLHF. DNA for the CDR3: TGTGCCAGCAGCGCCGGGACAGGCGGGAATTCACCCCTCCACTTT.

CDR3 bases: TGTGCCAGCAGTTCGAGGACAGGACAGTCAAATCAGCCCCAGCATTTT. Translating gives CASSSRTGQSNQPQHF. The chain recombines TRBV6-5 with TRBJ1-5; 7 bases fit TRBD1. V lost 4 bases and J lost 4; bases outside the gene matches: 10. Germline-derived CDR1 and CDR2 are MNHEY and SVGAGI. The CDR3 covers 16 residues.

The chain is built from TRBV30 and TRBJ1-1; no firm D call. Trimming shortened V by 3 bases and J by 4 bases, and 12 bases separated the two germline ends. From germline, CDR1 is GTSNPN and CDR2 SVGIG (reference sequence). CDR3 size: 13 residues. CDR3 bases: TGTGCCTGGAGATTCGGAGGGTCCACTGAAGCTTTCTTT. Translation gives CAWRFGGSTEAFF.

The rearrangement links TRBV7-2 to TRBJ1-1, with 7 bases lining up with TRBD1. This CDR3 has 14 amino acids. V lost 6 bases, J lost 7 bases, and 11 bases stayed unmatched. Per the germline V gene, CDR1 is SGHTA and CDR2 is FQGNSA. CDR3 DNA sequence: TGTGCCAGCAGACGTGGAGGGGGCGAAGTTGAAGCTTTCTTT. As protein: CASRRGGGEVEAFF.

CDR3 coding DNA: TGCGCCAGCAGAGTACAGCTCATGAACACTGAAGCTTTCTTT. It codes for CASRVQLMNTEAFF. V gene TRBV5-1 combines with J gene TRBJ1-1; D gene unclear. Per germline, CDR1 SGHRS and CDR2 YFSETQ. Trimming removed 5 bases at V and 0 bases at J, with 11 bases between. CDR3 size: 14 residues.

This clone occurred once. V and J are TRBV27 and TRBJ2-1; 9 positions match TRBD2. V dropped 3 bases and J dropped 3; count of bases not matched to a gene: 3. Germline assignment: CDR1 MNHEY and CDR2 SMNVEV (reference sequence). The length of the CDR3 is 15 residues. CDR3 coding DNA: TGTGCCAGCAGTTTCGCACTAGCGGGCTACAATGAGCAGTTCTTC. Translated, it gives CASSFALAGYNEQFF.

CDR3: CATLDRDNTGELFF. The CDR3, as DNA: TGTGCCACACTTGACAGGGACAACACCGGGGAGCTGTTTTTT. The chain is built from TRBV10-3 and TRBJ2-2; 7 bases agree with TRBD1. Germline V gives CDR1 ENHRY, CDR2 SYGVKD. This CDR3 spans 14 amino acids. The J segment lost 2 bases and the V segment lost 10 bases, leaving 7 bases of the junction unmatched.

The V call is TRBV11-3, the J call TRBJ2-4; D gene ambiguous. CDR1 SGHNT and CDR2 YENEEA come from the germline V gene. The CDR3 is made up of 13 amino acids. Trimming left V 6 bases short and J 8 bases short, with 14 bases between. In DNA form, the CDR3 reads TGTGCCAGCAGTCGTGATAGCCTGGACATTCAGTACTTC. It is translated as CASSRDSLDIQYF.

The chain joins TRBV4-1 to TRBJ2-1, with TRBD2 as a possible D gene (6 bases). Germline CDR1 MGHRA, CDR2 YSYEKL. Trimming pared 0 bases from V and 1 base from J, leaving 13 bases between. This CDR3 region has 17 residues. The CDR3 is CASSQEPGRSSYNEQFF. The CDR3, as DNA: TGCGCCAGCAGCCAAGAGCCCGGGAGAAGTTCCTACAATGAGCAGTTCTTC.

This chain joins TRBV5-4 and TRBJ2-3; 8 positions match TRBD1. Germline values: CDR1 SGHNT, CDR2 YYREEE (reference sequence). Trimming cost V 4 bases and J 4 bases; bases outside gene matches: 5. This CDR3 has 14 amino acids. The CDR3: CASSTGQGSDTQYF. The CDR3 coding sequence is TGTGCCAGCAGCACCGGACAGGGCTCAGATACGCAGTATTTT.

This CDR3 is CAWTQGSYGYTF. The CDR3 DNA follows: TGTGCCTGGACACAGGGGAGCTATGGCTACACCTTC. The J gene is TRBJ1-2, the V gene TRBV30, with TRBD1 identical over 7 bases. J lost 4 bases, V lost 4 bases, and 3 bases had no gene match. This CDR3 spans 12 amino acids. Looked up from germline, CDR1 is GTSNPN and CDR2 is SVGIG (reference sequence).

The J gene is TRBJ2-1, the V gene TRBV7-2, with 9 bases fitting TRBD2. Germline V gene data show CDR1 as SGHTA and CDR2 as FQGNSA. The CDR3 spans 16 residues. The V segment lost 1 base and the J segment 7 bases; nucleotides outside the gene matches: 8. As DNA, the CDR3 is TGTGCCAGCAGCTTAGAGGGGGCTAGCGGGGTGAATGAGCAGTTCTTC. This translates into CASSLEGASGVNEQFF.